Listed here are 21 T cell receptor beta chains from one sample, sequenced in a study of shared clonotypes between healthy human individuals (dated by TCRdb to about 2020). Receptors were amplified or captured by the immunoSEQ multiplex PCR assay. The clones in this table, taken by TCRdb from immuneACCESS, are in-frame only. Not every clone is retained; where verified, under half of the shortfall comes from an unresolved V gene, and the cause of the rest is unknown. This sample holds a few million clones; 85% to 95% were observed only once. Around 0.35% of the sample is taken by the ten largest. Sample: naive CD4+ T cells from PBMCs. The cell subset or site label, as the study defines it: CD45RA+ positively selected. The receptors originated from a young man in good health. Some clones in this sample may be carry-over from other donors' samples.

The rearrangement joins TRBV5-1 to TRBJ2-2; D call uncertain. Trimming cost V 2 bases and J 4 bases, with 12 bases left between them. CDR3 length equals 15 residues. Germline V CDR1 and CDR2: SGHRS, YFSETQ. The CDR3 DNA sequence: TGCGCCAGCAGCTTACGCGGTGAACTCACCGGGGAGCTGTTTTTT. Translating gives CASSLRGELTGELFF.

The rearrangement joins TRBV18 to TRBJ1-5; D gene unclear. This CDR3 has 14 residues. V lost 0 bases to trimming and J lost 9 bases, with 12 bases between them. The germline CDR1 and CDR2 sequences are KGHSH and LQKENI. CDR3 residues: CASSPPGSAGPQHF. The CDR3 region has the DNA TGTGCCAGCTCACCACCGGGATCCGCGGGGCCCCAGCATTTT.

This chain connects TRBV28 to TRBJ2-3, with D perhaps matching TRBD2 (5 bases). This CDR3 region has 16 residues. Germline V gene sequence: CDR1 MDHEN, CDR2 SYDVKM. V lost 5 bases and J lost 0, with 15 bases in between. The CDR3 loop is CASSRRGGISTDTQYF. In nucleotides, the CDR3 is TGTGCCAGCAGTCGCCGAGGAGGCATTAGCACAGATACGCAGTATTTT.

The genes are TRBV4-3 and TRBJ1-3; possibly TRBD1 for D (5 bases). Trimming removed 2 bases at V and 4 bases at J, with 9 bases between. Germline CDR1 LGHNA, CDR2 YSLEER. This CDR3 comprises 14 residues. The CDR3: CASSQLGVGNTIYF. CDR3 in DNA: TGCGCCAGCAGCCAATTAGGGGTGGGAAACACCATATATTTT.

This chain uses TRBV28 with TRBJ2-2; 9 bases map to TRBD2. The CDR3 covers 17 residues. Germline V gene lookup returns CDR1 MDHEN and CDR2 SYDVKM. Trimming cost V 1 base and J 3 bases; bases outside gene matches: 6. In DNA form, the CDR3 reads TGTGCCAGCAGTTTATTGACCGCGGGAGGGTACACCGGGGAGCTGTTTTTT. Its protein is CASSLLTAGGYTGELFF. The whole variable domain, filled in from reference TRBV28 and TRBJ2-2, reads DVKVTQSSRYLVKRTGEKVFLECVQDMDHENMFWYRQDPGLGLRLIYFSYDVKMKEKGDIPEGYSVSREKKERFSLILESASTNQTSMYLCASSLLTAGGYTGELFFGEGSRLTVL.

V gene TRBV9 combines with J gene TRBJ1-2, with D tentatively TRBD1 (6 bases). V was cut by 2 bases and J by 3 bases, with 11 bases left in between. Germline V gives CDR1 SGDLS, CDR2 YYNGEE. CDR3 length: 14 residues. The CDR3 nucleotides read TGTGCCAGCAGCGTCGACAGGCACGACTATGGCTACACCTTC. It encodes CASSVDRHDYGYTF.

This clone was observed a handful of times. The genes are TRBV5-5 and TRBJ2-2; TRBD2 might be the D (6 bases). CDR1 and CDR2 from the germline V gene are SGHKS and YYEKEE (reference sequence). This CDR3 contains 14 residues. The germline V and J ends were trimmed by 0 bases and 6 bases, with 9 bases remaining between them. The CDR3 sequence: CASSLAAGSGELFF. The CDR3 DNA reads TGTGCCAGCAGCTTGGCGGCGGGATCCGGGGAGCTGTTTTTT. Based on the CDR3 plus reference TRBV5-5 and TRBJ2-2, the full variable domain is DAGVTQSPTHLIKTRGQQVTLRCSPISGHKSVSWYQQVLGQGPQFIFQYYEKEERGRGNFPDRFSARQFPNYSSELNVNALLLGDSALYLCASSLAAGSGELFFGEGSRLTVL.

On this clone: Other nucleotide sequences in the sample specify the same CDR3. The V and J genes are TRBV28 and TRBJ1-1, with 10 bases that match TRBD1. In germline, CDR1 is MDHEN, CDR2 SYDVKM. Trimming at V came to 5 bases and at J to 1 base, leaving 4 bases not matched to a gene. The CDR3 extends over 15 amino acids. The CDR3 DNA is TGTGCCAGCAGTCCCTGGACAGGGGGGAACACTGAAGCTTTCTTT. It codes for CASSPWTGGNTEAFF.

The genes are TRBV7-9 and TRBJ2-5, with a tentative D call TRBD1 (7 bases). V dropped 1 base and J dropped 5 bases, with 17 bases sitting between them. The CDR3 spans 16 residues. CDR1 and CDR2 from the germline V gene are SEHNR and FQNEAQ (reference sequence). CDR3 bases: TGTGCCAGCAGCTTAGTAGGTCAGGGGGGACGGGAGACCCAGTACTTC. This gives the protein CASSLVGQGGRETQYF.

Here the CDR3 DNA reads TGTGCCAGCTCACCGCGAGGGACAGGGGGCTCAGAGACCCAGTACTTC. Amino acid sequence: CASSPRGTGGSETQYF. This chain connects TRBV18 to TRBJ2-5, with 12 bases aligning to TRBD1. Per the germline V gene, CDR1 is KGHSH and CDR2 is LQKENI. J was trimmed by 4 bases and V by 3 bases; bases with no gene match: 6. This CDR3 has 16 residues.

This chain's CDR3 is CASSLIGVSVDTQYF. In DNA form, the CDR3 reads TGTGCCAGCAGCCTTATAGGGGTTAGCGTCGATACGCAGTATTTT. J is TRBJ2-3 and V is TRBV5-8, with D perhaps assigned TRBD1 or TRBD2 (5 bases each). V lost 4 bases to trimming and J lost 6 bases, with 18 bases between them. This CDR3 has 15 amino acids. CDR1 is SGHTS and CDR2 is YDEGEE in the germline V gene. Full variable domain (remainder filled in from reference TRBV5-8 and TRBJ2-3): EAGVTQSPTHLIKTRGQQATLRCSPISGHTSVYWYQQALGLGLQFLLWYDEGEERNRGNFPPRFSGRQFPNYSSELNVNALELEDSALYLCASSLIGVSVDTQYFGPGTRLTVL.

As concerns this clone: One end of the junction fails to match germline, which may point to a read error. The CDR3 protein is CASSPLAGASSEQYF. In nucleotides, the CDR3 is TGTGCCAGCTCACCGCTTGCCGGGGCATCCTCCGAGCAGTACTTC. V is TRBV18 and J is TRBJ2-7; D is possibly TRBD1 or TRBD2 (5 bases each). Germline-derived CDR1 and CDR2 are KGHSH and LQKENI. The CDR3 length is 15 residues.

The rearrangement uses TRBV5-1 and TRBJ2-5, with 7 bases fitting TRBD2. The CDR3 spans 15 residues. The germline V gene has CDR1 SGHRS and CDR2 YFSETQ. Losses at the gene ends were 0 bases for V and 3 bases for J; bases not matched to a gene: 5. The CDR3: CASSLGAGLKETQYF. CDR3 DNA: TGCGCCAGCAGCTTGGGAGCGGGGTTAAAAGAGACCCAGTACTTC.

The CDR3 is CASSPRAGTNEQFF. DNA of the CDR3: TGTGCCAGCAGCCCCCGGGCCGGGACAAATGAGCAGTTCTTC. J is TRBJ2-1 and V is TRBV11-2; weak D call: TRBD1 (6 bases). CDR1 is SGHAT and CDR2 is FQNNGV in the germline V gene. The CDR3 is 14 amino acids. Trimming took 5 bases from V and 7 from J, leaving 15 bases between them. The whole variable domain, filled in from reference TRBV11-2 and TRBJ2-1, reads EAGVAQSPRYKIIEKRQSVAFWCNPISGHATLYWYQQILGQGPKLLIQFQNNGVVDDSQLPKDRFSAERLKGVDSTLKIQPAKLEDSAVYLCASSPRAGTNEQFFGPGTRLTVL.

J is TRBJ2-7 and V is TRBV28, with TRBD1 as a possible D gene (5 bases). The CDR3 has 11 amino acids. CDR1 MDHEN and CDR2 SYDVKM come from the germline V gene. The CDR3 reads CVAGHSYEQYF. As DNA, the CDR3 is TGTGTGGCAGGGCACTCCTACGAGCAGTACTTC.

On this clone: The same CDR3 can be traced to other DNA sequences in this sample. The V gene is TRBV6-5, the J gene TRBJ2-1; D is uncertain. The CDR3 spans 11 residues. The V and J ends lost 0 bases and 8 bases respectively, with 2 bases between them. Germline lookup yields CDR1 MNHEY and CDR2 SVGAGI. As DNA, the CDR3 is TGTGCCAGCAGTTACTCGGATGAGCAGTTCTTC. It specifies CASSYSDEQFF.

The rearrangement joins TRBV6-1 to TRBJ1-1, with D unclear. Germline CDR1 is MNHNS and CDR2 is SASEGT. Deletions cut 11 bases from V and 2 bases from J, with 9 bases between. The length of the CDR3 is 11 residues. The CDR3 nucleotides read TGTGCCGCCCGGGGAAACACTGAAGCTTTCTTT. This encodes CAARGNTEAFF.

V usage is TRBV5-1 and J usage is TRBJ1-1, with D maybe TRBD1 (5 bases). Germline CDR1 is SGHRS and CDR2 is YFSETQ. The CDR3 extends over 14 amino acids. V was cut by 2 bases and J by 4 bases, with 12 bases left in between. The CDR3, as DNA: TGCGCCAGCAGCTTTACAGGAGAGTCCACTGAAGCTTTCTTT. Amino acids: CASSFTGESTEAFF.

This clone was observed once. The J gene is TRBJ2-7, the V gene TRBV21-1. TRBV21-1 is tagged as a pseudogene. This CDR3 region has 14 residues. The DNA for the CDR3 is TGTGCCAGCAGCACACGAACGACCTCCTACGAGCAGTACTTC. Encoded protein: CASSTRTTSYEQYF.

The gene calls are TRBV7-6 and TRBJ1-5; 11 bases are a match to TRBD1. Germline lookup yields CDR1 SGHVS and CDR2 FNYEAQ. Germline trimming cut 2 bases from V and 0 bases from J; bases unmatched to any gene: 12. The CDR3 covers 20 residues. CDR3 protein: CASSLRVPGTGGYSNQPQHF. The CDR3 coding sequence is TGTGCCAGCAGCTTAAGGGTTCCGGGGACAGGGGGATATAGCAATCAGCCCCAGCATTTT.

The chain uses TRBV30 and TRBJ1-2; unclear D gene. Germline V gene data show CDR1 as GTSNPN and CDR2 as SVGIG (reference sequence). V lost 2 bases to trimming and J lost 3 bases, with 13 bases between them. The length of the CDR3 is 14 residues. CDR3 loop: CAWSKNSQDYGYTF. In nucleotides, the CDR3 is TGTGCCTGGAGTAAGAATTCCCAGGACTATGGCTACACCTTC.